This TCR beta chain came from a study of cytomegalovirus exposure and HLA in healthy donors. Whole-study results and caveats: Further analysis, carried out later, found HLA-associated TCR beta chains more clonally expanded than equally common other chains.

PCR used 60 Vbeta primers and 13 Jbeta primers. Sequencing used immunoSEQ multiplex PCR; TCRdb keeps in-frame clones, though not all of them. The sample includes roughly 100,000 clones, nearly 80% of them seen just once. The V gene's germline CDR1 is LNHDA and CDR2 SQIVND (reference sequence). The V gene lost 8 bases and the J gene lost 2 bases, with 13 bases spanning the gap. This CDR3 has 14 amino acids. This clone appeared once. Its antigen is not identified. The V call is TRBV19, the J call TRBJ1-5; TRBD1 is a possible D gene (5 bases). The clonotype originates from a man aged 25 to 40 in good health and CMV-seronegative. Sequencing was done on a sample of PBMCs. The CDR3 region has the DNA TGTGCCAGTCGGGGGAGAAGGGGCAATCAGCCCCAGCATTTT. Its translation is CASRGRRGNQPQHF.